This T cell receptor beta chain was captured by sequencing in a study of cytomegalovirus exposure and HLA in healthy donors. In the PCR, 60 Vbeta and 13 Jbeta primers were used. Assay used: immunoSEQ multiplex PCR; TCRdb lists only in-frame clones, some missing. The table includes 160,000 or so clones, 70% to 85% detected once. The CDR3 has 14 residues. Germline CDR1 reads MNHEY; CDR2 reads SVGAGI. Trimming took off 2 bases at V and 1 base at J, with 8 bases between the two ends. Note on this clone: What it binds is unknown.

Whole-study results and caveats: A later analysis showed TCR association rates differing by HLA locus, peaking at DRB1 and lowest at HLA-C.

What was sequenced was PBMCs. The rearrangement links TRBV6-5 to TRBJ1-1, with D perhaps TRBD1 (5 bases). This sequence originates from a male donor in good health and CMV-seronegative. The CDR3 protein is CASSYQGGNTEAFF. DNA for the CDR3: TGTGCCAGCAGTTACCAGGGAGGGAACACTGAAGCTTTCTTT.